This entry features one TCR beta chain sequence. Its antigen is currently not known. At one end, the junction sequence differs from germline, possibly due to a read error. Other DNA sequences in this sample translate to the same CDR3. The source of the sample is a study of cytomegalovirus exposure and HLA in healthy donors (TCRdb year 2017). Looking at the study overall: According to an earlier analysis of several hundred of the donors, 150 million to 200 million T cells yielded 117 million unique TCR beta sequences and 250 to 350 Gb of sequence data. To decide whether each TCR beta V gene segment behaved as functional or pseudogenic, an earlier analysis of fewer than 750 of the donors relied on high-throughput TCR beta sequencing. Every discovery cohort repertoire had been produced on one sequencing platform. Both class I and class II loci were covered by HLA typing, at four-digit resolution. A later analysis re-analyzed previously published TCR beta repertoires from roughly 690 donors and added high-resolution HLA genotyping to study TCR occurrence patterns. Rather than drawing on any new phenotypic data, the later analysis identified candidate immune exposures from TCR beta sequences and the way those sequences occurred across donors. To predict cytomegalovirus infection status, the study combined high-throughput TCR immunosequencing, statistical association of individual TCRs with disease status, and machine learning. The aim of the study was to test whether cataloging public T cell receptors could identify signatures of past pathogen exposure. Donor age, sex, ethnicity and CMV serostatus were compiled alongside the repertoire data. Besides the first cohort of 666 subjects, a separate validation cohort made up of around 120 different subjects was used. Across approximately 400 genotyped donors of the cohort, an average of roughly 230,000 unique TCR beta nucleotide sequences per donor were sequenced, and about a sixth of those sequences were non-productive. An early release that covered 640 HLA-typed donors contained approximately 300 gigabases of sequencing data and around 85 million unique TCR sequences. The study profiled the T cell repertoires of hundreds of subjects by immunosequencing and related them to cytomegalovirus serostatus. A later genetic analysis used genome-wide SNP genotypes for about 60% of the roughly 700 donors, treating that subset as a discovery cohort. Typing coverage differed by locus: A, B, C, DRB1 and DQB1 were typed in roughly 629-630 donors, DQA1 in about 500, DPA1 in 600 to 610, and DPB1 in 450 to 490. Several DR-DQ haplotypes were handled as single units for association and clustering because linkage in the cohort was strong. The genetic ancestry cluster associated with self-reported Caucasian donors included over 80% of the 350 to 500 genotyped donors. The investigation overall reported the following: Presence/absence analyses assumed roughly uniform sequencing depth across donors, an assumption that may not hold. A further reported finding was that TCR beta sequences accurately predicted the HLA-A and HLA-B alleles for most subjects in the first cohort. The study listed 150 to 200 TCR beta chains as associated with cytomegalovirus. HLA typing was unavailable for some donors at each locus, so association tests used only the typed subset. A later analysis found that most CMV-associated TCR beta chains appeared HLA-restricted, with HLA associations seemingly driven largely by CMV exposure. A later genetic analysis reported fewer N-insertions in productive TCRs among donors in an Asian-associated ancestry cluster than the approximately 700-donor mean. A later analysis associated 15,000 to 20,000 TCR beta sequences with specific HLA alleles at a false discovery rate of 0.05. The only immune exposure information available for the cohort was CMV serostatus. In vitro tests confirmed that a few of the cytomegalovirus-associated TCR beta chains recognize cytomegalovirus antigens. This cohort had only TCR beta chains sequenced, and the lack of alpha or paired-chain data limited which features could be detected. According to a later analysis, parvovirus B19, influenza, CMV and Epstein-Barr virus appeared linked to several top co-occurrence clusters. In an earlier analysis of several hundred of the donors, most TCR beta V segments were observed in productive rearrangements about 87% or about 30% of the time, broadly matching IMGT annotations. The classifier was reported to diagnose cytomegalovirus status with high specificity and sensitivity in both the original and validation cohorts. Because counts were too low, about 18 rarely observed V segments, including chromosome 9 orphons, were excluded from the earlier analysis of several hundred of the donors. Compared with equally common non-associated chains, HLA-associated TCR beta chains in a later analysis were more clonally expanded and had lower generation probabilities. The authors suggested that the approach could potentially be extended to other disease states and immunological phenotypes. When HLA alleles, especially DR and DQ, strongly co-occurred, TCR associations were difficult to assign to individual alleles. Linkage disequilibrium might explain the correlated functional status among segregating V segments, but an unknown experimental factor could not be ruled out. The 87-base-pair reads could not distinguish some IMGT-functional V segments, including TRBV6-2 and TRBV6-3, so those segments were excluded. Most TCR sequences were seen in very few donors, while some public TCRs were found in many individuals. An association between a missense DCLRE1C variant and V-gene and J-gene trimming of TCR beta chains was found in a later genetic analysis and replicated in an independent cohort. In a later analysis, the rate of TCR association differed among HLA loci, with DRB1 alleles having the most associated TCRs and HLA-C alleles having the fewest. A cluster of highly shared sequence variants was judged likely to be a technical artifact of the sequencing pipeline.

The library was produced with the immunoSEQ multiplex PCR assay. For the multiplex PCR, a mixture combining 60 forward primers for TCR Vbeta segments and 13 reverse primers for TCR Jbeta segments was used. The CDR3 region of rearranged TCR beta genes was amplified from genomic DNA with a multiplex PCR assay. The Illumina HiSeq System was used to sequence the amplified TCR beta libraries as 87-base-pair reads. As for the original processing: A later analysis counted tens of millions of unique TCR beta chains across the 666 repertoires, and roughly 10 million of these chains were shared by at least two donors. To remove PCR and sequencing errors, raw reads were error-corrected and collapsed into unique sequences using a nearest-neighbor algorithm that merged closely related sequences. To assign V, D and J gene segments, CDR3 sequences were aligned to IMGT reference sequences. For a sequence to be retained, a match of at least six nucleotides was required to both a V gene segment and a J gene segment. Rearrangements were classified as productive when the CDR3 lacked stop codons and remained in frame with V and J, and all other rearrangements were classified as non-productive. CDR3 was defined according to IMGT convention as the region running from the second conserved V-encoded cysteine to the conserved J-encoded phenylalanine. Sequences without an unambiguous match to a single V gene segment were excluded from the earlier analysis of 450 to 650 of the donors. In an earlier analysis of 587 of the donors, a V segment was called functional when productive rearrangements were above 56.7%, and segregating when the standard deviation between donors exceeded 5%. A statistical classification framework was developed to diagnose cytomegalovirus status using the catalog of TCR beta chain sequences. V and J gene assignment, in a later analysis, came from comparing TCR nucleotide sequences with IMGT/GENE-DB human TR gene sequences. In a later analysis, CDR3 sequences and most-parsimonious VDJ recombination scenarios were assigned using the TCRdist pipeline. In a later analysis, each TCR beta chain was defined by its CDR3 amino acid sequence together with its V-gene family, and reads lacking a unique V-gene family were excluded. In a later analysis, fewer than 650 highly shared, low-generation-probability nucleotide sequences were removed to address suspected cross-contamination and a sequencing artifact. In a later analysis, a clonal expansion index for each public chain was calculated from normalized within-repertoire ranks of inferred template counts. In a later analysis, generation probabilities were computed using a VDJ recombination model fitted to out-of-frame rearrangements, and the results were checked against IGoR. Hypergeometric tests were used in a later analysis to score TCR-TCR, TCR-HLA and TCR-CMV co-occurrence, with a repertoire-size bias correction applied to the TCR pairs. To estimate false discovery rates, a later analysis permuted the HLA or CMV assignments 20 times. In a later analysis, co-occurring TCRs were grouped using DBSCAN, with TCRdist sequence similarity added in when clustering inside HLA-allele-positive subsets. Repertoires with fewer than 30,000 or more than 120,000 public chains, plus five repertoires with anomalous nucleotide sharing, were excluded from co-occurrence clustering. In its TCRdb copy, this immuneACCESS table keeps in-frame sequences only and misses some clones. Where compared with another copy, unresolved V genes explain less than half of these, and the others have no known cause. D and trimming come from the DNA, and the V and J calls and clone size come from that table. This sample gives 100,000 to 150,000 clones in total; roughly 78% of them show up just once. Around 8.9% of the sample is held by the ten biggest clonotypes.

The CDR3 contains 13 residues, cysteine and phenylalanine counted. The entry retains the CDR3 DNA only, 39 bases that are in frame from base 1. Based on the germline V gene, the CDR1 and CDR2 sequences are SGHTA and FQGNSA. The cohort was made up of 500 to 800 healthy bone marrow donors. At the time of sampling, every cohort member was nominally healthy, though immune exposures that went unrecorded were likely present. The donor was CMV seropositive and was included in the group of 270 or so seropositive cohort members. A peripheral blood sample was collected from each donor, and TCR beta sequencing was performed on peripheral blood mononuclear cells. Genomic DNA extraction from the blood cell samples was performed with the Qiagen DNeasy Blood Extraction Kit.

Sequencing input: PBMCs. The source is a man in his thirties or forties in good health and CMV-seropositive. The chain uses TRBV7-2 and TRBJ2-1; the D gene is perhaps TRBD2, on 5 matching bases. The CDR3 corresponds to CASGTRIHNEQFF. The base sequence is TGCGCCAGCGGCACTAGAATCCACAATGAGCAGTTCTTC.